This TCR beta chain was sequenced during a study of cytomegalovirus exposure and HLA in healthy donors (dated by TCRdb to 2015 to 2018). About the full investigation: An earlier analysis of some 600 of the donors reported approximately 280 Gb of sequence data and 90 million to 120 million unique TCR beta sequences obtained from approximately 180 million T cells. Donor age, sex, ethnicity and CMV serostatus were compiled together with the repertoire data. An earlier analysis of 500 to 750 of the donors applied high-throughput TCR beta sequencing to assess whether each TCR beta V gene segment acted as functional or pseudogenic. Among over 350 genotyped donors of the cohort, an average of approximately 240,000 unique TCR beta nucleotide sequences were sequenced per donor, around 18% of them non-productive. Typing coverage differed by locus: A, B, C, DRB1 and DQB1 were typed in roughly 629-640 donors, DQA1 in about 500, DPA1 in roughly 590, and DPB1 in just under 480. In a later analysis, previously published TCR beta repertoires from hundreds of donors were re-analyzed and high-resolution HLA genotyping was added so that TCR occurrence patterns could be studied. The later analysis used no new phenotypic data to find candidate immune exposures, relying instead on TCR beta sequences and their occurrence across donors. Roughly 5 DR-DQ haplotypes were handled as single units for association and clustering, since linkage in the cohort was strong. All discovery cohort repertoires had been generated using a single sequencing platform. The T cell repertoires of 670 or so subjects were profiled by immunosequencing and related to cytomegalovirus serostatus. Roughly 300 gigabases of sequencing data and around 90 million unique TCR sequences made up an early release that covered around 640 HLA-typed donors. Among the roughly 400 genotyped donors, about 85% belonged to the genetic ancestry cluster associated with self-reported Caucasian donors. To predict cytomegalovirus infection status, the study combined high-throughput TCR immunosequencing, statistical association of individual TCRs with disease status, and machine learning. The study aimed to test whether cataloging public T cell receptors could reveal signatures of past pathogen exposure. Besides the first cohort of around 700 subjects, a separate validation cohort made up of roughly 120 different subjects was used. HLA typing included class I and class II loci at four-digit resolution. A later genetic analysis used genome-wide SNP genotypes for about 60% of the roughly 700 donors, treating that subset as a discovery cohort.

The cohort was made up of roughly 670 healthy bone marrow donors. Cohort members were all nominally healthy when sampled, although unrecorded immune exposures were likely present. The donor tested CMV seronegative and was one of the 352 seronegative cohort members. Each donor provided a peripheral blood sample, and peripheral blood mononuclear cells were used for TCR beta sequencing. The Qiagen DNeasy Blood Extraction Kit was used to extract genomic DNA from the blood cell samples. The germline V gene (reference sequence) provides CDR1 SEHNR and CDR2 FQNEAQ. The V end loses 2 bases and the J end loses 5 bases, and a stretch of 19 bases separates them. The CDR3 runs 17 amino acids, cysteine and phenylalanine included. Only CDR3 DNA remains: 51 bases, in frame from the first base. Preparation of the library involved the immunoSEQ multiplex PCR assay. The multiplex PCR relied on a mix of 60 forward primers for TCR Vbeta segments and 13 reverse primers for TCR Jbeta segments. The CDR3 region of rearranged TCR beta genes was amplified from genomic DNA by a multiplex PCR assay. The amplified TCR beta libraries were sequenced on the Illumina HiSeq System as 87-base-pair reads. The paper's processing steps were these. A later analysis counted about 80 million unique TCR beta chains across the 500 to 850 repertoires, and 10 million to 12 million of these chains were shared by at least two donors. Raw reads were error-corrected and collapsed into unique sequences with a nearest-neighbor algorithm that merged closely related sequences to remove PCR and sequencing errors. Alignment of CDR3 sequences to IMGT reference sequences was used to assign V, D and J gene segments. For a sequence to be retained, a match of at least six nucleotides was required to both a V gene segment and a J gene segment. A rearrangement counted as productive if the CDR3 had no stop codons and remained in frame with V and J, and every other rearrangement counted as non-productive. CDR3 was defined by IMGT convention, running from the second conserved V-encoded cysteine to the conserved J-encoded phenylalanine. The earlier analysis of about 500 of the donors excluded sequences that lacked an unambiguous match to a single V gene segment. An earlier analysis of a few hundred of the donors called V segments functional above 56.7% productive rearrangements and segregating when the between-donor standard deviation exceeded 5%. A statistical classification framework was built for diagnosing cytomegalovirus status from the catalog of TCR beta chain sequences. V and J gene assignment, in a later analysis, came from comparing TCR nucleotide sequences with IMGT/GENE-DB human TR gene sequences. Using the TCRdist pipeline, a later analysis assigned CDR3 sequences along with most-parsimonious VDJ recombination scenarios. In a later analysis, every TCR beta chain was defined by the combination of its CDR3 amino acid sequence and its V-gene family, and reads without a unique V-gene family were dropped. To address suspected cross-contamination and a sequencing artifact, a later analysis removed around 600 highly shared, low-generation-probability nucleotide sequences. A later analysis calculated a clonal expansion index for each public chain from normalized within-repertoire ranks of inferred template counts. In a later analysis, generation probabilities were computed with a VDJ recombination model fitted to out-of-frame rearrangements, and the resulting probabilities were checked against IGoR. In a later analysis, TCR-TCR, TCR-HLA and TCR-CMV co-occurrence was scored with hypergeometric tests, and a repertoire-size bias correction was applied to TCR pairs. In a later analysis, false discovery rates were estimated by permuting HLA or CMV assignments 20 times. In a later analysis, co-occurring TCRs were grouped with DBSCAN, and TCRdist sequence similarity was added when clustering was performed within HLA-allele-positive subsets. Repertoires with fewer than 30,000 or more than 120,000 public chains, plus five repertoires with anomalous nucleotide sharing, were excluded from co-occurrence clustering. In TCRdb, the immuneACCESS table is reduced to in-frame sequences with V and J assigned. These tables do not hold every clone; where another copy was compared, an unresolved V gene accounts for under half, and the others remain unexplained. The V and J calls and clone size are taken from that table; D and trimming were inferred from the DNA. This sample comprises around 59,000 clones, about four fifths of them detected only once. Roughly 3.9% of the sample is taken by the ten largest.

On the study overall, not on this receptor specifically: The only immune exposure information available for the cohort was CMV serostatus. A later analysis associated 16,951 TCR beta sequences with specific HLA alleles at a false discovery rate of 0.05. The classifier was reported to diagnose cytomegalovirus status with high specificity and sensitivity in both the original and validation cohorts. In this cohort, only TCR beta chains were sequenced, and detectable features were limited by the absence of alpha or paired-chain data. In vitro tests confirmed that a few of the cytomegalovirus-associated TCR beta chains recognize cytomegalovirus antigens. Presence/absence analyses assumed roughly uniform sequencing depth across donors, an assumption that may not hold. Across donors, most TCR sequences were observed very rarely, whereas some public TCRs were present in many individuals. V-gene and J-gene trimming of TCR beta chains was associated with a missense DCLRE1C variant in a later genetic analysis, and the association was replicated in an independent cohort. Compared with the 666-donor mean, donors in an Asian-associated ancestry cluster had fewer N-insertions in productive TCRs, according to a later genetic analysis. The authors suggested that the approach could potentially be generalized to other disease states and immunological phenotypes. Some IMGT-functional V segments, including TRBV6-2 and TRBV6-3, could not be told apart with the 87-base-pair reads, so those segments were excluded. In a later analysis, several top co-occurrence clusters were reported to appear linked to parvovirus B19, influenza, CMV and Epstein-Barr virus. Around 16 rarely observed V segments, including chromosome 9 orphons, were excluded from the earlier analysis of approximately 500 of the donors because counts were too low. Because HLA typing was missing for some donors at each locus, association tests included only the typed subset. A total of 150 to 200 TCR beta chains were listed by the study as associated with cytomegalovirus. A further reported finding was that TCR beta sequences accurately predicted the HLA-A and HLA-B alleles for most subjects in the first cohort. Most CMV-associated TCR beta chains appeared to be HLA-restricted in a later analysis, and the HLA associations seemed to be driven largely by CMV exposure. Compared with equally common non-associated chains, HLA-associated TCR beta chains in a later analysis were more clonally expanded and had lower generation probabilities. A group of highly shared sequence variants was considered likely to be a technical artifact of the sequencing pipeline. When HLA alleles, especially DR and DQ, strongly co-occurred, attributing TCR associations to individual alleles was difficult. In a later analysis, TCR association rates were found to vary across HLA loci, with the most associated TCRs seen for DRB1 alleles and the fewest for HLA-C alleles. Broadly in line with IMGT annotations, most TCR beta V segments showed up in productive rearrangements about 87% or about 30% of the time in an earlier analysis of around 600 of the donors. Linkage disequilibrium might explain the correlated functional status among segregating V segments, but an unknown experimental factor could not be ruled out.

As for this clone: The target of this receptor is not known. No base-level quality is on record; no much larger clone is a single base apart.

The TCR was taken from a woman aged 40 to 55 in good health and CMV-seronegative. The chain employs TRBV7-9 and TRBJ2-1; matching of 6 bases hints at TRBD2 as the D gene. Source material: PBMCs. The nucleotide sequence reads as follows: TGTGCCAGCAGCTTAACCCCGGGGGAGCCCGACGACAATGAGCAGTTCTTC. Protein translation: CASSLTPGEPDDNEQFF.